This note documents a single TCR beta chain sequence. Its specificity is not known. CD4+ or CD8+ T cells were sorted as naive CD45RA+ or memory CD45RO+. This entry belongs to a study of regulatory dendritic cells for organ transplantation. Study results and caveats: The authors noted considerable between-person heterogeneity in alloreactive memory CD8+ cells. Naive T cells showed high diversity, memory cells less, memory CD8+ least.

Here immunoSEQ multiplex PCR was the method, and the copy in TCRdb shows in-frame clones only, minus some. The sample lists 25,000 or so clones; around 84% were seen once. This TCR was sampled from a human donor in good health. Sequenced material: naive CD4+ T cells from blood. Subset indicated: CD45RA+ naive T cells.

CDR3 sequence reads: CASSPRTGDENTEAFF. In nucleotides, the CDR3 is TGTGCCAGCTCACCACGGACAGGGGATGAGAACACTGAAGCTTTCTTT. This chain joins TRBV18 and TRBJ1-1, with 9 bases that match TRBD1. Losses at the gene ends were 1 base for V and 1 base for J; bases not matched to a gene: 4. The CDR3 sequence is 16 residues long. The V gene's germline CDR1 is KGHSH and CDR2 LQKENI.